A single sample is the source of the 9 T cell receptor beta chains below, sequenced in a study of T cell changes during pregnancy in multiple sclerosis. Using immunoSEQ multiplex PCR, the repertoire was profiled, and TCRdb retains in-frame clones only, with some absent. The sample holds 100,000 or so clones, about nine tenths seen once. The sequenced sample was peripheral blood, obtained after pregnancy. All receptors derive from a female donor with multiple sclerosis, enrolled in a pregnancy study.

As for this clone: The same CDR3 can be traced to other DNA sequences in this sample. V gene TRBV30 combines with J gene TRBJ1-4, with TRBD1 as a possible D gene (5 bases). The V and J ends lost 4 bases and 3 bases respectively, with 9 bases between them. The CDR3 runs to 13 residues. Germline V gene lookup returns CDR1 GTSNPN and CDR2 SVGIG (reference sequence). CDR3 bases: TGTGCCTGGAACGGGGGTCCTAATGAAAAACTGTTTTTT. Residues: CAWNGGPNEKLFF.

The chain joins TRBV7-2 to TRBJ1-6; 8 positions agree with TRBD1. CDR1 and CDR2 from the germline V gene are SGHTA and FQGNSA. This CDR3 contains 18 residues. With 5 bases clipped from V and 3 bases from J, the junction kept 12 bases outside the gene matches. The CDR3 sequence: CASSDWTGLKVYNSPLHF. CDR3 in DNA: TGTGCCAGCAGCGACTGGACAGGGTTAAAGGTCTATAATTCACCCCTCCACTTT.

In this sample, this clone turned up a few times. The chain couples TRBV27 to TRBJ1-6; 9 positions agree with TRBD1. Germline values: CDR1 MNHEY, CDR2 SMNVEV (reference sequence). The V and J ends lost 4 bases and 9 bases, in that order; junction bases with no gene match: 4. This CDR3 contains 14 residues. CDR3 protein: CASSSDRGISPLHF. The CDR3 bases are TGTGCCAGCAGTTCGGACAGGGGAATTTCACCCCTCCACTTT.

The rearrangement uses TRBV7-2 and TRBJ2-1; D is possibly TRBD2 (6 bases). With 0 bases removed from V and 4 bases from J, the gap between germline ends came to 10 bases. The CDR3 length is 15 residues. Germline CDR1 reads SGHTA; CDR2 reads FQGNSA. The CDR3 DNA reads TGTGCCAGCAGCTTAGCGGGACTTTCTTACAATGAGCAGTTCTTC. Translated, it gives CASSLAGLSYNEQFF. Full variable domain (missing parts from reference TRBV7-2 and TRBJ2-1): GAGVSQSPSNKVTEKGKDVELRCDPISGHTALYWYRQSLGQGLEFLIYFQGNSAPDKSGLPSDRFSAERTGGSVSTLTIQRTQQEDSAVYLCASSLAGLSYNEQFFGPGTRLTVL.

This rearrangement joins TRBV6-1 to TRBJ2-2; 7 bases agree with TRBD1. The CDR3 runs 13 residues. The V gene end was trimmed by 6 bases and the J gene end by 6 bases; junction bases not matched to a gene: 4. Germline lookup yields CDR1 MNHNS and CDR2 SASEGT. The CDR3 coding sequence is TGTGCCAGCAGCGCCACAGGGGCCGGGGAGCTGTTTTTT. As protein: CASSATGAGELFF.

The V call is TRBV28, the J call TRBJ1-5; D is perhaps TRBD1 (5 bases). CDR3 length: 14 amino acids. Trimming left V 4 bases short and J 6 bases short, with 13 bases between. Germline V lookup: CDR1 MDHEN, CDR2 SYDVKM. The CDR3 reads CASSWEGFTQPQHF. The CDR3 DNA sequence: TGTGCCAGCAGTTGGGAGGGGTTCACTCAGCCCCAGCATTTT.

The V call is TRBV6-5, the J call TRBJ1-1, with D perhaps matching TRBD1 (5 bases). V was trimmed by 9 bases and J by 7 bases, leaving 15 bases between them. CDR3 size: 12 residues. CDR1 MNHEY and CDR2 SVGAGI come from the germline V gene. The CDR3 DNA sequence: TGTGCCAGTCGCCAGGGAAGTTATGAAGCTTTCTTT. This sequence encodes CASRQGSYEAFF.

This chain uses TRBV27 with TRBJ2-2; 7 bases agree with TRBD2. The germline V gene has CDR1 MNHEY and CDR2 SMNVEV (reference sequence). With V trimmed by 5 bases and J by 4 bases, 4 bases remained unmatched. This CDR3 contains 14 residues. The CDR3 protein is CASSTGTITGELFF. Here the CDR3 DNA reads TGTGCCAGCAGTACCGGGACTATCACCGGGGAGCTGTTTTTT.

The chain carries TRBV19 and TRBJ2-1, with 15 bases that match TRBD2. CDR1 and CDR2 from the germline V gene are LNHDA and SQIVND (reference sequence). The CDR3 is 17 amino acids. Unmatched junction bases numbered 3, after V lost 6 bases and J lost 0 bases. The chain's CDR3 is CASSGLAGGISYNEQFF. Written as DNA, the CDR3 is TGTGCCAGTAGCGGACTAGCGGGGGGGATCTCCTACAATGAGCAGTTCTTC.